This TCR beta chain emerged from a study of T cells in Graves' hyperthyroidism and ophthalmopathy. On the study more broadly: The initial diagnosis was the point when peripheral blood was collected, ahead of any treatment.

Using more than 8 ml of fresh peripheral blood, PBMCs were prepared. Amplification targeted TCR beta CDR3 regions from RNA transcripts. An initial round of RT-PCR targeting the TCR CDR3 relied on the HTBI primer set. TCRdb fed the multiplex PCR reads into MiXCR, producing one record per CDR3 protein. The sample holds 550,000 to 600,000 distinct CDR3 sequences, 14% seen once. This clonotype was seen more than once but under ten times. This CDR3 is built from 12 residues. Germline-derived CDR1 and CDR2 are SGHTA and FQGNSA. V was shortened by 7 bases and J by 3 bases, with 10 bases between the two germline ends.

Source material: blood. This TCR was recovered from a woman aged 18-30 years with Graves' ophthalmopathy. The genes are TRBV7-2 and TRBJ2-7; D remains unclear. As DNA, the CDR3 is TGTGCCAGCACCTACGGAGTCTACGAGCAGTACTTC. Translated: CASTYGVYEQYF.